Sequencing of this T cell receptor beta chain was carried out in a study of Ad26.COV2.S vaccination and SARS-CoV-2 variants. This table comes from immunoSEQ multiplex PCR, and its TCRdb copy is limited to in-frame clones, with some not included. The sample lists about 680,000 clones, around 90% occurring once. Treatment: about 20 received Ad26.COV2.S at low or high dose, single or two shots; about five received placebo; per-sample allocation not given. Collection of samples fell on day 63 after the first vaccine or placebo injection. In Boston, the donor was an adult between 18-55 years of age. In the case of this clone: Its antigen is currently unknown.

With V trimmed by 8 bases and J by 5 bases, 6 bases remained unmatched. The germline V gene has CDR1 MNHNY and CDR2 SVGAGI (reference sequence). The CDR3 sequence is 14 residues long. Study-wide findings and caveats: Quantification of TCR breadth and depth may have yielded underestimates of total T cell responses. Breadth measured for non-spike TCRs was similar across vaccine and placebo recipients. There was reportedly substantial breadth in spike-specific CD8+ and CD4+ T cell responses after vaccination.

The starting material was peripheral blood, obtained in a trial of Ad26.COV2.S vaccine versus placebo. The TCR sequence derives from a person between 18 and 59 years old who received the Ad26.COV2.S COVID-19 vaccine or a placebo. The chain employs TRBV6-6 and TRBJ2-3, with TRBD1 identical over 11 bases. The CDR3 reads CASLGTGGGDTQYF. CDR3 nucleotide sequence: TGTGCCAGCCTTGGGACAGGGGGAGGAGATACGCAGTATTTT.